Listed below are T cell receptor beta chains from one sample, sequenced in a study of T-cell memory formation after mild COVID-19. TCRdb reprocessed the 5' RACE reads with MiXCR, giving one entry per CDR3 protein. Among tens of thousands of distinct CDR3 sequences listed, around 15% were seen once. Sequencing input: PBMCs or a T cell subset sorted from them (not recorded which). These receptors originate from an adult woman who had mild COVID-19 (a few samples of this study predate the infection). Cell type and time point are not known. Both conserved end residues are part of each CDR3. The D gene is left open where the match is weak. Clone size, where shown, is once, few, many, or a class for clones that have expanded.

J,size,D,V,CDR3,DNA
TRBJ2-7,NA,TRBD1,TRBV19,CASSITGVHEQYF,TGTGCCAGTAGTATAACAGGGGTCCACGAGCAGTACTTC
TRBJ2-7,NA,NA,TRBV2,CASSERSRSLYEQYF,TGTGCCAGCAGTGAGAGGTCTCGGAGTCTCTACGAGCAGTACTTC
TRBJ2-1,few,NA,TRBV2,CASKFGEQFF,TGTGCCAGCAAGTTCGGTGAGCAGTTCTTC
TRBJ1-5,NA,TRBD1,TRBV2,CASSTQGARNQPQHF,TGTGCCAGCAGTACCCAGGGGGCGCGTAATCAGCCCCAGCATTTT
TRBJ1-5,NA,TRBD1,TRBV28,CASSWKTGHQPQHF,TGTGCCAGCAGTTGGAAGACAGGGCATCAGCCCCAGCATTTT
TRBJ2-3,few,TRBD2,TRBV7-3,CASSLTSGGRADTQYF,TGTGCCAGCAGCTTAACTAGCGGGGGGAGGGCAGATACGCAGTATTTT
TRBJ2-7,few,TRBD1,TRBV27,CASSLDGPETGAGDEQYF,TGTGCCAGCAGTTTAGACGGACCTGAGACAGGGGCGGGCGACGAGCAGTACTTC
TRBJ2-7,NA,NA,TRBV20-1,CSVPRGYEQYF,TGCAGTGTCCCCAGGGGCTACGAGCAGTACTTC
TRBJ1-1,few,TRBD1,TRBV7-9,CASSPGQSMNTEAFF,TGTGCCAGCAGCCCGGGACAGTCCATGAACACTGAAGCTTTCTTT
TRBJ2-1,NA,NA,TRBV20-1,CSAAPVGVNYNEQFF,TGCAGTGCCGCCCCCGTAGGGGTCAACTACAATGAGCAGTTCTTC
TRBJ2-1,NA,TRBD2,TRBV5-6,CASSLSAGTNNEQFF,TGTGCCAGCAGCTTGTCAGCGGGGACCAACAATGAGCAGTTCTTC
TRBJ2-5,NA,NA,TRBV6-5,CASSYPGEETQYF,TGTGCCAGCAGTTACCCAGGGGAAGAGACCCAGTACTTC
TRBJ2-2,NA,NA,TRBV7-9,CASMRNTGELFF,TGTGCCAGCATGAGGAACACCGGGGAGCTGTTTTTT
TRBJ1-1,NA,NA,TRBV2,CAGSTAPWSEAFF,TGTGCCGGTTCGACAGCACCTTGGTCTGAAGCTTTCTTT
TRBJ2-1,few,NA,TRBV6-5,CASNGADRPHEQFF,TGTGCCAGCAACGGGGCAGACCGCCCCCATGAGCAGTTCTTC
TRBJ1-2,few,NA,TRBV7-8,CASSPIYYGTSFFGYGYTF,TGTGCCAGCAGCCCAATCTACTATGGGACATCCTTTTTCGGGTATGGCTACACCTTC
TRBJ2-1,few,NA,TRBV7-9,CASSLEGRDEQFF,TGTGCCAGCAGCTTAGAAGGCCGGGATGAGCAGTTCTTC
TRBJ2-1,few,TRBD2,TRBV28,CASRDVAGKGFF,TGTGCCAGCAGGGATGTAGCGGGAAAGGGGTTCTTC
TRBJ2-3,once,NA,TRBV6-5,CASRTAFGTDTQYF,TGTGCCAGCCGCACGGCATTCGGGACAGATACGCAGTATTTT
TRBJ2-7,few,NA,TRBV21-1,CASSAGTSGHQYF,TGTGCCAGCAGCGCCGGGACTAGCGGGCATCAGTACTTC
TRBJ2-1,few,NA,TRBV30,CAWSGPREQFF,TGTGCCTGGAGTGGACCGCGAGAGCAGTTCTTC
TRBJ2-3,medium-sized,NA,TRBV15,CATSKGGDTDTQYF,TGTGCCACCAGCAAGGGCGGAGACACAGATACGCAGTATTTT
TRBJ1-5,NA,TRBD1,TRBV5-1,CASGTGVDSQPQHF,TGCGCCAGCGGGACAGGGGTTGATAGTCAGCCCCAGCATTTT
TRBJ2-1,few,NA,TRBV4-1,CASSQTSEYNEQFF,TGCGCCAGCAGCCAAACATCAGAATACAATGAGCAGTTCTTC
TRBJ2-7,few,NA,TRBV5-5,CASSSDFGGVEQYF,TGTGCCAGCAGTTCGGATTTTGGAGGGGTCGAGCAGTACTTC
TRBJ2-5,many,NA,TRBV15,CATSRPGFRAETQYF,TGTGCCACCAGCAGACCGGGATTTAGGGCGGAGACCCAGTACTTC
TRBJ2-7,once,TRBD1,TRBV15,CATSRTSGTGTYEQYF,TGTGCCACCAGCAGGACTTCCGGGACAGGGACCTACGAGCAGTACTTC
TRBJ2-1,many,NA,TRBV5-1,CASSPLGLGDQYNEQFF,TGCGCCAGCAGCCCCCTGGGGTTGGGGGACCAATACAATGAGCAGTTCTTC
TRBJ2-1,NA,TRBD2,TRBV5-6,CASSPWRTSGSSDEQFF,TGTGCCAGCAGCCCATGGCGAACTAGCGGGAGTAGCGATGAGCAGTTCTTC
TRBJ2-2,NA,NA,TRBV4-3,CASSQAPVNTGELFF,TGCGCCAGCAGCCAAGCTCCGGTTAACACCGGGGAGCTGTTTTTT
TRBJ2-7,few,NA,TRBV20-1,CSARARKQGVLDEQYF,TGCAGTGCTAGAGCCCGGAAACAGGGAGTTTTGGACGAGCAGTACTTC
TRBJ1-2,few,NA,TRBV5-1,CASSSDYGYTF,TGCGCCAGCAGCTCGGATTATGGCTACACCTTC
TRBJ2-7,once,TRBD1,TRBV20-1,CSARELQGAHEQYF,TGCAGTGCTAGAGAGCTACAGGGGGCCCACGAGCAGTACTTC
TRBJ2-3,NA,NA,TRBV10-3,CAISESGDADTQYF,TGTGCCATCAGTGAGTCAGGGGACGCAGATACGCAGTATTTT
TRBJ2-7,few,TRBD1,TRBV4-2,CASSQGTGWEQYF,TGTGCCAGCAGCCAAGGGACAGGATGGGAGCAGTACTTC
TRBJ1-1,few,NA,TRBV12-3/TRBV12-4,CASSSGGGTEAFF,TGTGCCAGCTCCTCGGGGGGAGGTACTGAAGCTTTCTTT
TRBJ2-7,few,NA,TRBV11-2,CASSLLDGVAYEQYF,TGTGCCAGCAGCTTATTAGATGGGGTGGCCTACGAGCAGTACTTC
TRBJ2-3,many,NA,TRBV20-1,CSAPRTETSTDTQYF,TGCAGTGCACCAAGAACAGAAACTAGCACAGATACGCAGTATTTT
TRBJ1-1,NA,TRBD1,TRBV7-8,CASSLETGFTEAFF,TGTGCCAGCAGCCTAGAGACAGGGTTCACTGAAGCTTTCTTT
TRBJ2-2,few,TRBD2,TRBV6-1,CASSGLADTGELFF,TGTGCCAGCAGTGGACTAGCGGACACCGGGGAGCTGTTTTTT
TRBJ1-6,NA,NA,TRBV6-5,CASSAVGVSSPLHF,TGTGCCAGCAGCGCAGTAGGGGTATCATCACCCCTCCACTTT
TRBJ2-3,NA,TRBD1,TRBV2,CAVTGDREWDTQYF,TGTGCCGTGACGGGGGACAGGGAGTGGGATACGCAGTATTTT
TRBJ2-7,NA,TRBD1,TRBV7-6,CASSTGGSSYEQYF,TGTGCCAGCAGCACAGGGGGTTCATCCTACGAGCAGTACTTC
TRBJ2-3,NA,NA,TRBV5-1,CASSLTGSGTDTQYF,TGCGCCAGCAGCTTGACAGGGAGTGGCACAGATACGCAGTATTTT
TRBJ2-7,few,TRBD1,TRBV6-2/TRBV6-3,CASRDSTGVRNEQYF,TGTGCCAGCAGAGACTCGACAGGGGTGAGGAACGAGCAGTACTTC
TRBJ2-3,NA,NA,TRBV9,CASSVNTDTQYF,TGTGCCAGCAGCGTAAACACAGATACGCAGTATTTT
TRBJ2-2,many,NA,TRBV5-1,CASSLVRRTANTGELFF,TGCGCCAGCAGCTTGGTTAGGAGGACGGCGAATACCGGGGAGCTGTTTTTT
TRBJ2-3,few,TRBD2,TRBV20-1,CSASGGLAGSDTQYF,TGCAGTGCTAGTGGGGGACTAGCGGGATCAGATACGCAGTATTTT
TRBJ2-7,many,TRBD1,TRBV4-3,CASSQGDRAGEQYF,TGCGCCAGCAGCCAAGGGGACAGGGCGGGGGAGCAGTACTTC
TRBJ1-2,NA,NA,TRBV12-3/TRBV12-4,CASSPSEGGDGYTF,TGTGCAAGCAGTCCGAGTGAGGGGGGGGATGGCTACACCTTC
TRBJ2-2,few,NA,TRBV7-6,CASSLAPGTGELFF,TGTGCCAGCAGCTTAGCCCCAGGGACCGGGGAGCTGTTTTTT
TRBJ2-7,NA,TRBD1,TRBV6-5,CASSYSGTGSPYEQYF,TGTGCCAGCAGTTACTCCGGGACAGGAAGTCCCTACGAGCAGTACTTC
TRBJ2-1,few,NA,TRBV12-3/TRBV12-4,CASSPRGSSYNEQFF,TGTGCCAGCAGTCCTCGGGGGAGCTCCTACAATGAGCAGTTCTTC
TRBJ2-2,few,NA,TRBV27,CASAPGGFTNTGELFF,TGTGCCAGCGCCCCGGGGGGCTTTACGAACACCGGGGAGCTGTTTTTT